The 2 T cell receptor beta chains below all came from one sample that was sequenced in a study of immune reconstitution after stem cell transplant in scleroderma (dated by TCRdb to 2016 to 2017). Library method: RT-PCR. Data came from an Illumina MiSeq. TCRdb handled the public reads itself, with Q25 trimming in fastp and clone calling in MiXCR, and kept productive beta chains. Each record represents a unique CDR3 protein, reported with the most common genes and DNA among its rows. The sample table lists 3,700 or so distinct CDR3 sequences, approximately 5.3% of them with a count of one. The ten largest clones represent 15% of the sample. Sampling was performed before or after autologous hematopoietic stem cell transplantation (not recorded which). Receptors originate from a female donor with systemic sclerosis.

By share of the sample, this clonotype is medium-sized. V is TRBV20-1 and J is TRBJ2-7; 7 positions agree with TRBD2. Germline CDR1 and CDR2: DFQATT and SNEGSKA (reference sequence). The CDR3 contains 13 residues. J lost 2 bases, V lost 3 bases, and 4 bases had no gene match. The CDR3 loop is CSASRSGAYEQYF. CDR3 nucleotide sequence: TGCAGTGCTAGTCGAAGCGGGGCCTACGAGCAGTACTTC.

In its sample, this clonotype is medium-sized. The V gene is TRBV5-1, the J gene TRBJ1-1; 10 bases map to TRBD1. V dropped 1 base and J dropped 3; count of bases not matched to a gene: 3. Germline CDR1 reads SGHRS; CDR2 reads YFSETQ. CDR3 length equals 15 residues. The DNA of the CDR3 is TGCGCCAGCAGCTTGAGGACAGGGGGGGACACTGAAGCTTTCTTT. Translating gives CASSLRTGGDTEAFF.